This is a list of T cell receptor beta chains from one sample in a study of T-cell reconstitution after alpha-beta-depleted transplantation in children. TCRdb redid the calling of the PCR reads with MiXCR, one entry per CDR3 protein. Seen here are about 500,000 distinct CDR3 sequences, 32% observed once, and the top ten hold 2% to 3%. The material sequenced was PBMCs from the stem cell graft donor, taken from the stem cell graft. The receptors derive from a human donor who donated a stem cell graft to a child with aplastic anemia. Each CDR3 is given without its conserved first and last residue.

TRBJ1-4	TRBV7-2	ASSKDRVDEKLF
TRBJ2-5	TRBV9	ASSPDQFRWETQY
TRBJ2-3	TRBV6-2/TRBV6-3	ASRQSSTDTQY
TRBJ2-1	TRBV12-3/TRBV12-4	ASRGLLHNEQF
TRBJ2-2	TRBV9	ASSGQLTGIGELF
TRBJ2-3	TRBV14	ASSQDLWQGWADTQY
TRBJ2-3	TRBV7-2	ASSLVPLTTDTQY
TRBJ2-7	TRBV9	ASSAGNSYEQY
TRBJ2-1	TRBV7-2	ASSSGTSSSEQF
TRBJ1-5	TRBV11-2	ASSLEGAGAAIQPQH
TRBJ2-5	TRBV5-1	ASSLAPTIQETQY
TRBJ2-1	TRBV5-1	ASGLAGPLNEQF
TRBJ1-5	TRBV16	ASSQFRGGNQPQH
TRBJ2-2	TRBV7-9	ASRQNLAGELF
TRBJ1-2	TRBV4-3	ASSQVLEVRGYT
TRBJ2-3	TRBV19	ASRRGVTDTQY
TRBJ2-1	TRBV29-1	SVEDSSHGRAGGSYNEQF
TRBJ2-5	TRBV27	ASSFWAGETQY
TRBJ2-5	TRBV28	ASRGGIGGRARDTQY
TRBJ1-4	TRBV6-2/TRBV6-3	ASSDDSHGEKLF
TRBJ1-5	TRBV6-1	ASSELLNQPQH
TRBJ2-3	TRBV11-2	ASAREVYTDTQY
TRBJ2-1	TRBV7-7	ASSLLAGNEQF
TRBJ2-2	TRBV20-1	SARGYTGELF
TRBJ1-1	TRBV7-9	ASSPGQGAGTEAF
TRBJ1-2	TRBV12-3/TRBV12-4	ASSSTDRLTSWGYGYT
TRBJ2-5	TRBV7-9	ASSESSGGRETQY
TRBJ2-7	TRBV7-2	ASSGQRDSYEQY
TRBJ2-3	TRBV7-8	ASSQGTTSGRTDTQY
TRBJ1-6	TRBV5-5	ASSSLLQGDSPLH
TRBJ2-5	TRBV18	ASSPPTIPDRHPQETQY
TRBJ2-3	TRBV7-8	ASSLRNRQTSTDTQY
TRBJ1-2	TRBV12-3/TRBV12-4	ASSQGTWGYT
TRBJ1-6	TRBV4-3	ASSQSSGLNSPLH
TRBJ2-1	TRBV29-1	SVALAGNYNEQF
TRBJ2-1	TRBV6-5	ASSYGGVGVNEQF
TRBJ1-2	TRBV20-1	SAAGVYGYT
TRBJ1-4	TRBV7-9	ASSSPADIREKLF
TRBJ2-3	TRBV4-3	ASSQDSDDTQY
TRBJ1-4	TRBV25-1	ASSDGWEKLF
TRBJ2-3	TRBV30	AWSMGLAGVADTQY
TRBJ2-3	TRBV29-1	SVEATHTDTQY
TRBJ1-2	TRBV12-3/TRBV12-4	ASSLVVGYT
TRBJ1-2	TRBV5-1	ASSLDIANYGYT
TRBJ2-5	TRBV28	ASIPGLAGGSKRD